One T cell receptor (beta chain) is described in this entry. Assay used: immunoSEQ multiplex PCR; TCRdb lists only in-frame clones, some missing. The table includes fewer than 30,000 clones, 90% to 95% detected once. The entry originates in a study of T cell changes during pregnancy in multiple sclerosis. V was pared by 1 base and J by 1 base, with 10 bases between. There are 15 residues in the CDR3. Germline CDR1 SEHNR, CDR2 FQNEAQ (reference sequence). The TCR comes from a female donor with multiple sclerosis, enrolled in a pregnancy study. This material consisted of CD4+ T cells from peripheral blood mononuclear cells, taken in the first trimester of pregnancy. The chain joins TRBV7-9 to TRBJ1-1; no reliable D call. CDR3 sequence reads: CASSLGRAGNTEAFF. The CDR3 DNA reads TGTGCCAGCAGCTTAGGGCGGGCGGGGAACACTGAAGCTTTCTTT.